The clone carrying this T cell receptor (beta chain) was counted a few times. Its antigen is undetermined. The sample belongs to a study of blood T cells in healthy people across ages. Study-wide points: Researchers deemed the diversity estimates from one million T cells underestimates. While age rose, TCR beta diversity per million T cells dropped in a roughly linear way. Naive T cell percentage showed a strong correlation with the diversity of TCR beta. Higher diversity, along with more naive CD4+ cells, distinguished long-lived donors from aged donors.

The use of a sample-barcoded 5' primer and a J-beta primer mix characterized a second PCR of about 7 to 12 cycles. Using its own MiXCR run on the 5' RACE reads, TCRdb lists one record per CDR3 protein. The sample shows roughly 1,500,000 distinct CDR3 sequences, roughly 32% of them seen only once. The CDR3 covers 10 residues. The germline V gene has CDR1 DFQATT and CDR2 SNEGSKA (reference sequence). The V end lost 6 bases, the J end lost 8 bases, and 8 bases lay between the germline ends. Sequencing was performed on blood. The J gene is TRBJ2-4, the V gene TRBV20-1; D is undetermined. The source is a woman aged 25-40 years in good health. The chain's CDR3 is CSAPRDIQYF. Here the CDR3 DNA reads TGCAGTGCCCCCCGCGACATTCAGTACTTC.